This TCR beta chain was sequenced during a study of cytomegalovirus exposure and HLA in healthy donors. Notes on the study in general: Most observed TCR sequences were rare, whereas some public TCRs were detected in many donors. A few of the chains that were CMV-associated were confirmed in vitro to be specific for CMV antigens.

The CDR3 sequence is 12 residues long. The germline CDR1 and CDR2 sequences are SQVTM and ANQGSEA. V dropped 3 bases and J dropped 3 bases, with 6 bases sitting between them. Profiling relied on immunoSEQ multiplex PCR, and the TCRdb table lists in-frame clones only, not all of them. The sample lists 30,000 to 40,000 clones, 90% to 95% occurring once. To note about this clone: No antigen is known for it.

V gene TRBV29-1 combines with J gene TRBJ2-1; D uncertain. Material: PBMCs. This TCR was sampled from a young man in good health and CMV-seronegative. The CDR3 DNA follows: TGCAGCGTTGATGAGGACTACAATGAGCAGTTCTTC. Its translation is CSVDEDYNEQFF.